The 16 T cell receptor beta chains below were found in one sample sequenced in a study of T-cell memory formation after mild COVID-19. TCRdb re-called the 5' RACE reads through MiXCR, storing one row per CDR3 protein. The sample has 350,000 to 400,000 distinct CDR3 sequences; 21% are singletons. Sequences were obtained from PBMCs or a T cell subset sorted from them (not recorded which). These receptor sequences come from an adult woman who had mild COVID-19 (a few samples of this study predate the infection). Cell type and time point are not known.

A few counts support this clonotype. CDR3 sequence reads: CAIGAGRGFEQYF. CDR3 bases: TGTGCTATAGGGGCGGGGAGAGGTTTCGAGCAGTACTTC. This chain joins TRBV7-6 and TRBJ2-7, with D tentatively TRBD2 (6 bases). This CDR3 has 13 residues. Germline CDR1 SGHVS, CDR2 FNYEAQ. The whole variable domain, filled in from reference TRBV7-6 and TRBJ2-7, reads GAGVSQSPRYKVTKRGQDVALRCDPISGHVSLYWYRQALGQGPEFLTYFNYEAQQDKSGLPNDRFSAERPEGSISTLTIQRTEQRDSAMYRCAIGAGRGFEQYFGPGTRLTVT.

This clonotype has only a few counts. The chain is built from TRBV18 and TRBJ2-2; a weak D match, TRBD1 (5 bases). Germline V gene data show CDR1 as KGHSH and CDR2 as LQKENI. CDR3 length equals 14 residues. V was shortened by 2 bases and J by 3 bases, with 7 bases between the two germline ends. CDR3 sequence: CASSPYRYTGELFF. The CDR3 DNA reads TGTGCCAGCTCACCATACAGGTACACCGGGGAGCTGTTTTTT.

The V and J genes are TRBV25-1 and TRBJ2-3; TRBD2 is a possible D gene (6 bases). V lost 2 bases to trimming and J lost 5 bases, with 11 bases between them. CDR1 is MGHDK and CDR2 is SYGVNS in the germline V gene. The CDR3 extends over 14 amino acids. CDR3 sequence (DNA): TGTGCCAGCAGTGAACTCCAGGGAGGAGATACGCAGTATTTT. Encoded protein: CASSELQGGDTQYF.

The sample holds a few counts of this clonotype. The chain couples TRBV19 to TRBJ2-1; D possibly corresponds to TRBD1 (5 bases). V lost 3 bases to trimming and J lost 6 bases, with 15 bases between them. CDR1 and CDR2 from the germline V gene are LNHDA and SQIVND (reference sequence). The CDR3 length is 15 residues. The CDR3, as DNA: TGTGCCAGTAGTATTGCGGCCAGGGTCCCCAATGAGCAGTTCTTC. It yields the protein CASSIAARVPNEQFF.

This clonotype was counted a few times. This CDR3 reads CAWSNEGGTEAFF. CDR3 sequence (DNA): TGTGCCTGGAGCAACGAAGGTGGCACTGAAGCTTTCTTT. J is TRBJ1-1 and V is TRBV30; the D is unclear. From germline, CDR1 is GTSNPN and CDR2 SVGIG (reference sequence). There are 13 residues in the CDR3. The V and J ends lost 3 bases and 4 bases respectively, with 12 bases between them.

This clonotype was seen more than once but under ten times. This rearrangement joins TRBV24-1 to TRBJ1-2; no clear D. Trimming removed 3 bases at V and 6 bases at J, with 10 bases between. This CDR3 has 13 amino acids. CDR1 is KGHDR and CDR2 is SFDVKD in the germline V gene. The CDR3 region has the DNA TGTGCCACCAGTGATGAGAGTTATAATGGCTACACCTTC. The encoded protein is CATSDESYNGYTF.

This chain links TRBV5-5 with TRBJ1-5, with 8 bases that match TRBD1. Losses at the gene ends were 4 bases for V and 6 bases for J; bases not matched to a gene: 6. Germline lookup yields CDR1 SGHKS and CDR2 YYEKEE (reference sequence). The CDR3 has 14 residues. The CDR3 DNA follows: TGTGCCAGCAGCCCCAGGGGGCGCGGTCAGCCCCAGCATTTT. Protein sequence: CASSPRGRGQPQHF.

The rearrangement links TRBV30 to TRBJ1-1; 9 bases are a match to TRBD1. CDR3 length: 15 amino acids. After removal of 5 bases from V and 1 base from J, the junction contained 8 bases not matched to a gene. Germline V gene lookup returns CDR1 GTSNPN and CDR2 SVGIG (reference sequence). CDR3 sequence (DNA): TGTGCCTGGGGCGCCGGGACAGGGCGGAACACTGAAGCTTTCTTT. It encodes CAWGAGTGRNTEAFF.

The chain couples TRBV29-1 to TRBJ1-2; unclear D gene. This CDR3 is built from 15 residues. V lost 4 bases, J lost 1 base, and 16 bases lay in between. CDR1 and CDR2 (germline): SQVTM, ANQGSEA. The CDR3 loop is CSVAASGALNYGYTF. The CDR3 nucleotides are TGCAGCGTTGCCGCCTCAGGTGCACTTAACTATGGCTACACCTTC.

The chain has TRBV7-8 and TRBJ1-5; 9 bases line up with TRBD1. CDR1 is SGHVS and CDR2 is FQNEAQ in the germline V gene. The CDR3 is 14 amino acids. Germline trimming cut 5 bases from V and 4 bases from J; bases unmatched to any gene: 3. The CDR3 DNA is TGTGCCAGCAGCCGGGACAGGGCAAATCAGCCCCAGCATTTT. It is translated as CASSRDRANQPQHF.

This clonotype occurred once. The rearrangement uses TRBV2 and TRBJ1-3; D perhaps matches TRBD1 (5 bases). V dropped 7 bases and J dropped 0 bases, with 16 bases sitting between them. This CDR3 has 16 amino acids. CDR1 is SNHLY, CDR2 FYNNEI, per germline. The CDR3 is CASKFGGGFSGNTIYF. DNA of the CDR3: TGTGCCAGCAAGTTCGGGGGAGGCTTCTCTGGAAACACCATATATTTT. Together with reference TRBV2 and TRBJ1-3, the CDR3 gives the full variable domain: EPEVTQTPSHQVTQMGQEVILRCVPISNHLYFYWYRQILGQKVEFLVSFYNNEISEKSEIFDDQFSVERPDGSNFTLKIRSTKLEDSAMYFCASKFGGGFSGNTIYFGEGSWLTVV.

The chain has TRBV25-1 and TRBJ1-4; perhaps TRBD1 as D (5 bases). The CDR3 is made up of 13 amino acids. V gave up 4 bases and J gave up 3 bases, with 6 bases separating them. Germline V gene data show CDR1 as MGHDK and CDR2 as SYGVNS. This chain's CDR3 is CASSGQPNEKLFF. DNA for the CDR3: TGTGCCAGCAGTGGACAGCCTAATGAAAAACTGTTTTTT.

This clonotype has a count of ten or more. The chain employs TRBV11-3 and TRBJ2-5, with D unresolved. The germline V gene encodes CDR1 SGHNT and CDR2 YENEEA. CDR3 length: 13 residues. V was pared by 5 bases and J by 5 bases, with 12 bases between. CDR3 residues: CASSPHGTETQYF. The CDR3 nucleotides read TGTGCCAGCAGCCCGCACGGCACGGAGACCCAGTACTTC.

This clonotype came up a few times. V usage is TRBV7-6 and J usage is TRBJ2-2, with 9 bases that match TRBD1. Trimming cost V 4 bases and J 4 bases; bases outside gene matches: 7. Germline lookup yields CDR1 SGHVS and CDR2 FNYEAQ. The CDR3 is 16 amino acids. As DNA, the CDR3 is TGTGCCAGCAGCTCAGATACAGGGGGCACCACCGGGGAGCTGTTTTTT. Protein: CASSSDTGGTTGELFF.

This clonotype came up a few times. This chain connects TRBV5-1 to TRBJ2-5, with 7 bases fitting TRBD2. Germline CDR1 and CDR2: SGHRS and YFSETQ. The CDR3 is 13 residues long. Trimming removed 4 bases from V and 3 bases from J; junction bases left unmatched: 3. CDR3 sequence (DNA): TGCGCCAGCAGCCTTCTAGCGGAAGAGACCCAGTACTTC. It encodes CASSLLAEETQYF.

This clonotype was seen many times. This chain joins TRBV18 and TRBJ2-1, with 8 positions matching TRBD1. Germline values: CDR1 KGHSH, CDR2 LQKENI. J gave up 5 bases and V 6 bases, and 6 bases lay outside the gene matches. This CDR3 contains 14 residues. The CDR3 region has the DNA TGTGCCAGCTCCCGACAGGGGCGAAACAATGAGCAGTTCTTC. Protein: CASSRQGRNNEQFF.